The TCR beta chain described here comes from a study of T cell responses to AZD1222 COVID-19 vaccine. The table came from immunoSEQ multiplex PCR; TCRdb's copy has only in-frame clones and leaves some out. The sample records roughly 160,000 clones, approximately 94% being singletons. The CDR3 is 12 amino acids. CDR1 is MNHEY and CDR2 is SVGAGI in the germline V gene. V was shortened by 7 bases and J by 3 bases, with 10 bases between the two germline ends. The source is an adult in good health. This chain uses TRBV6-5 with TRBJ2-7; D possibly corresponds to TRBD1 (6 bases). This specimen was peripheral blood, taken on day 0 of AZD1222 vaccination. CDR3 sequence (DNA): TGTGCCAGCAAAGGGGGAAACTACGAGCAGTACTTC. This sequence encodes CASKGGNYEQYF.